The clone carrying this T cell receptor (beta chain) occurred a few times. This sample is part of a study of blood T cells in healthy people across ages. PCR was performed a second time for 7 to 11 cycles using a sample-barcoded 5' primer and a J-beta primer mix. TCRdb ran MiXCR on the 5' RACE reads and lists one entry per CDR3 protein. The sample gives hundreds of thousands of distinct CDR3 sequences, 56% of which show up once; under 30% is in the top ten. The V end was cut by 0 bases, the J end by 2 bases, with 16 bases between. Germline V lookup: CDR1 DFQATT, CDR2 SNEGSKA (reference sequence). This CDR3 is 16 amino acids long.

Input material: blood. This TCR was sampled from a man in his forties in good health. The chain is built from TRBV20-1 and TRBJ2-5, with D possibly matching TRBD1 (5 bases). The CDR3, as DNA: TGCAGTGCTAGAGATCGGAACAGGATCCCTCAAGAGACCCAGTACTTC. Translation gives CSARDRNRIPQETQYF.